These T cell receptor beta chains were read from a single sample in a study of shared clonotypes between healthy human individuals. This table comes from immunoSEQ multiplex PCR, and its TCRdb copy is limited to in-frame clones, with some not included. The repertoire holds around 2,000,000 clones, with just under 95% as singletons. Sequencing used naive CD8+ T cells sorted from blood. The receptors originated from a man aged 18 to 35 in good health. CDR3s leave out the opening cysteine and the closing phenylalanine or tryptophan. Some rows have no size entry. The others give once, few or many, or a class for an expanded clone.

v_call	j_call	clone_size	cdr3_aa
TRBV2	TRBJ2-1	NA	ASSGEVIRGNEQF
TRBV27	TRBJ1-4	once	ASSMSTFNEKLF
TRBV27	TRBJ2-3	NA	ASSFTSGRGTDTQY
TRBV7-9	TRBJ2-5	few	ASSLAGQQETQY
TRBV13	TRBJ2-1	NA	ASNPGQGVDEQF
TRBV7-9	TRBJ2-2	NA	AIEPGYRNAGELF
TRBV6-1	TRBJ2-7	once	ASSDPGLREQY
TRBV11-2	TRBJ2-5	NA	ASSLGWVRTQY
TRBV29-1	TRBJ2-3	NA	SVELAGGTDTQY
TRBV7-8	TRBJ2-7	NA	ASSLALSMGHEQY
TRBV9	TRBJ2-2	NA	ASSPGRLISGELF
TRBV19	TRBJ2-7	NA	ASSTPDAPYEQY
TRBV7-9	TRBJ1-1	once	ASGPILMNTEAF
TRBV7-9	TRBJ1-1	NA	ASSQTGGEAF
TRBV28	TRBJ1-3	NA	ASSSSGTDSGNTIY
TRBV7-9	TRBJ1-2	NA	ASSLALGSPDGYT
TRBV9	TRBJ2-7	NA	ASSGRGYEQY
TRBV6-1	TRBJ2-1	once	ASSVLAEGYNEQF
TRBV25-1	TRBJ2-7	NA	ASSEWSEHEQY
TRBV28	TRBJ2-3	NA	ASSVLAGSGTDTQY
TRBV5-6	TRBJ2-1	NA	ASSLFSGDRDNEQF
TRBV11-3	TRBJ2-5	NA	ASSSPGTGQETQY
TRBV6-5	TRBJ2-2	NA	ASSLGAPGELF
TRBV5-6	TRBJ2-3	NA	ASSPGPSPDTQY
TRBV19	TRBJ2-1	NA	ASSGGAYNEQF
TRBV4-1	TRBJ2-7	NA	ASSQRLAGPYEQY
TRBV2	TRBJ1-5	NA	ASSVGQRDNQPQH
TRBV4-1	TRBJ2-7	NA	ASSPQDSGSLRDEQY
TRBV5-4	TRBJ1-2	NA	ASSLVLANYGYT
TRBV28	TRBJ1-1	NA	ASSLSGGIGNTEAF